This is a list of T cell receptor beta chains from one sample in a study of blood T cell repertoires in COVID-19. Assay: immunoSEQ multiplex PCR; the TCRdb copy retains only in-frame clones and omits some. The sample has about 290,000 clones, around 89% seen once; the top ten hold roughly 5%. Material: peripheral blood. These receptors all come from a man aged 40-49 years with acute or convalescent COVID-19. CDR3s include the opening cysteine and the closing phenylalanine or tryptophan. Each record gives: D gene, V gene, J gene, CDR3 protein. The D gene is left open where the match is weak.

TRBD1	TRBV19	TRBJ1-1	CASSSQGGATEAFF
TRBD1	TRBV18	TRBJ1-2	CASSPNTGADYGYTF
TRBD1	TRBV7-9	TRBJ2-2	CASSLYGTDLTNTGELFF
TRBD2	TRBV6-4	TRBJ2-2	CASKRGFTDTGELFF
-	TRBV25-1	TRBJ1-1	CASSTDRAEAFF
TRBD2	TRBV18	TRBJ2-1	CASSLSGGPSNEQFF
TRBD1	TRBV7-9	TRBJ2-1	CASSLTRDRGRDEQFF
-	TRBV12-3/TRBV12-4	TRBJ1-2	CASSLTGYGYTF
TRBD2	TRBV5-4	TRBJ2-3	CASSLGRGGLDTQYF
TRBD2	TRBV7-3	TRBJ2-1	CASSPGGTTYNEQFF
-	TRBV2	TRBJ1-2	CASSEDQARYGYTF
TRBD1	TRBV6-5	TRBJ2-1	CASSTTGGSEQFF
-	TRBV19	TRBJ1-2	CASSPAGGNYGYTF
-	TRBV11-2	TRBJ2-3	CASSLGTSEGDTQYF
TRBD1	TRBV19	TRBJ1-3	CASSMGQPFSGNTIYF
-	TRBV19	TRBJ2-3	CASSMGPLADTQYF
TRBD1	TRBV7-8	TRBJ1-1	CASSLAWTGGGNTEAFF
-	TRBV3-1/TRBV3-2	TRBJ1-6	CASSSAGLHGSYNSPLHF
-	TRBV4-1	TRBJ1-2	CASSQGPAGADYGYTF
-	TRBV2	TRBJ1-5	CASKREEPQHF
-	TRBV5-6	TRBJ1-3	CASSLAGNTIYF
TRBD1	TRBV19	TRBJ1-2	CASSGGQLSLNYGYTF
-	TRBV2	TRBJ1-1	CASSGAVGMNTEAFF
-	TRBV11-2	TRBJ1-1	CASSQYSTLNTEAFF
-	TRBV7-9	TRBJ1-1	CASTRQESIEAFF
-	TRBV19	TRBJ1-1	CATEGFGSGQAFF
TRBD2	TRBV7-2	TRBJ2-1	CASSLGAGVTYNEQFF
-	TRBV5-6	TRBJ1-1	CASSLTGHTEAFF
-	TRBV9	TRBJ1-2	CASSVDERRRGYTF
-	TRBV5-1	TRBJ2-3	CASSLEAGTGTQYF
TRBD1	TRBV7-6	TRBJ2-2	CASSYRGSGELFF
TRBD2	TRBV11-3	TRBJ2-3	CASSLAGYTDTQYF